The 8 T cell receptor beta chains given below trace back to one sample, sequenced in a study of monozygotic twins with inflammatory bowel disease. TCRdb reworked the 5' RACE reads into one entry per CDR3 protein, no DNA. Its table lists over 150,000 distinct CDR3 sequences. The specimen sequenced was blood. The receptor source for this set is a human donor with ulcerative colitis or Crohn's disease, or a healthy co-twin of an affected twin (not recorded which).

The rearrangement links TRBV12-3 or TRBV12-4 to TRBJ2-1; the D call from TCRdb, TRBD2, cannot be confirmed without DNA. The CDR3 loop spans 15 amino acids. Here the CDR3 reads CASSLSRGGYNEQFF.

V usage is TRBV9 and J usage is TRBJ2-1. Germline-derived CDR1 and CDR2 are SGDLS and YYNGEE. This CDR3 comprises 12 residues. Here the CDR3 reads CASSVAENEQFF.

This sequence joins TRBV4-3 and TRBJ2-7; TCRdb selects TRBD1, and the lack of DNA leaves this call unchecked. The CDR3 consists of 13 residues. The germline V gene encodes CDR1 LGHNA and CDR2 YSLEER. CDR3 amino acids: CASSQVREYEQYF.

CDR3 region: CASGGSSGNQPQHF. This chain uses TRBV19 with TRBJ1-5; TCRdb outputs TRBD1, but without DNA this stays unchecked. The V gene's germline CDR1 is LNHDA and CDR2 SQIVND (reference sequence). CDR3 size: 14 residues.

The gene calls are TRBV25-1 and TRBJ1-1. Germline V gives CDR1 MGHDK, CDR2 SYGVNS. The CDR3 loop spans 13 amino acids. The CDR3 sequence: CASSDDTNTEAFF.

This chain joins TRBV5-1 and TRBJ2-2. Germline CDR1 SGHRS, CDR2 YFSETQ. This CDR3 is built from 16 residues. The CDR3 is CASSLATNLGPGELFF.

The rearrangement links TRBV28 to TRBJ2-2; TCRdb reports TRBD1, a call that lacks DNA to check it against. The CDR3 has 12 residues. The germline V gene encodes CDR1 MDHEN and CDR2 SYDVKM. The CDR3 loop reads CASSGTTGELFF.

The genes are TRBV12-3 or TRBV12-4 and TRBJ2-1; lacking DNA, the TRBD1 call made by TCRdb goes unchecked. The CDR3 sequence is 15 residues long. The CDR3 reads CASSETGADLNEQFF.